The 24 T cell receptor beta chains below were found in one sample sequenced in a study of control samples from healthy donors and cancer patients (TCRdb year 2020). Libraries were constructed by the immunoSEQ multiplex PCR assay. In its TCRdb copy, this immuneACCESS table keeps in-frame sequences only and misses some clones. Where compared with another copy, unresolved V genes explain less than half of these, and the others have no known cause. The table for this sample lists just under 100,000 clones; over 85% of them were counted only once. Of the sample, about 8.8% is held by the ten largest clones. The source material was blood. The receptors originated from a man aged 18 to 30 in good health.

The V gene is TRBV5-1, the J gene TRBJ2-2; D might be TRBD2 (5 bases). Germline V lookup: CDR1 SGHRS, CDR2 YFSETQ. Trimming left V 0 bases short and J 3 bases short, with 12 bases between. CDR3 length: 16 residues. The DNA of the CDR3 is TGCGCCAGCAGCTTGGATGTGGGGAGATACACCGGGGAGCTGTTTTTT. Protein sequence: CASSLDVGRYTGELFF.

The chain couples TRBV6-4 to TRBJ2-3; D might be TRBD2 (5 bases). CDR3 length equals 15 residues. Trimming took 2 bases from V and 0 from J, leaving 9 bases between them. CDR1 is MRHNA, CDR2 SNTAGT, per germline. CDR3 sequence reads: CASSDAPGSTDTQYF. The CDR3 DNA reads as TGTGCCAGCAGTGACGCACCGGGGAGCACAGATACGCAGTATTTT.

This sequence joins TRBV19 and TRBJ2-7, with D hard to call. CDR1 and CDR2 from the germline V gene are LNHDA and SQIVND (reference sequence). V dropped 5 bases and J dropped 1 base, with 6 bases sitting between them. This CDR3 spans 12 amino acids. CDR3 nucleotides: TGTGCCAGTAGTGAGAATTCCTACGAGCAGTACTTC. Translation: CASSENSYEQYF.

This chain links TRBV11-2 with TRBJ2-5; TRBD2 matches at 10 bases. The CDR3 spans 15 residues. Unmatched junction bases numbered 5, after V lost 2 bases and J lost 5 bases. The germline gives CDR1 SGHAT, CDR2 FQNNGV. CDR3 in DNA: TGTGCCAGCAGCTTAAGGGGACTAGCGTCGGAGACCCAGTACTTC. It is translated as CASSLRGLASETQYF.

The CDR3 DNA reads as TGTGCCAGCAGCGTATACCCGGACGCTGACCCCACCGGGGAGCTGTTTTTT. Translating gives CASSVYPDADPTGELFF. The J gene is TRBJ2-2, the V gene TRBV9; no clear D gene. Germline assignment: CDR1 SGDLS and CDR2 YYNGEE. This CDR3 has 17 residues. Trimming pared 1 base from V and 4 bases from J, leaving 17 bases between.

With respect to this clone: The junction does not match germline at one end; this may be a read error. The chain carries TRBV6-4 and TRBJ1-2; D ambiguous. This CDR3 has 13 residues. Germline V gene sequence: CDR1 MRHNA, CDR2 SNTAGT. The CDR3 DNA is TGTGCCAGCAGTGGTTCGATGGGCTATAGCTACACCTTC. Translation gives CASSGSMGYSYTF.

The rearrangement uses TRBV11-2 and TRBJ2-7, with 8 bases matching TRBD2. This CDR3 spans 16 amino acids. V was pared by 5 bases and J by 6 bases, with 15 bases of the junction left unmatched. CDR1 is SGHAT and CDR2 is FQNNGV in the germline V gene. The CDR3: CASSPTLAGRAAEQYF. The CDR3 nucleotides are TGTGCCAGCAGCCCCACCTTGGCCGGGAGGGCGGCCGAGCAGTACTTC.

This CDR3 reads CASRGTALNTEAFF. The CDR3 bases are TGTGCCAGCAGAGGGACAGCATTAAACACTGAAGCTTTCTTT. J is TRBJ1-1 and V is TRBV3-1 (or the pseudogene TRBV3-2), with TRBD1 matching 7 bases. Germline-derived CDR1 and CDR2 are LGHDT and YNNKEL (reference sequence). CDR3 length: 14 amino acids. The J segment lost 2 bases and the V segment lost 6 bases, leaving 6 bases of the junction unmatched.

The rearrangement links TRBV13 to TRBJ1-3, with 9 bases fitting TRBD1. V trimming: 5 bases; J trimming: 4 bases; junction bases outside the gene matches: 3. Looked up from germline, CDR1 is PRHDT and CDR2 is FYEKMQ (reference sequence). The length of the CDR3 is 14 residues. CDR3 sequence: CASSQGTGGNTIYF. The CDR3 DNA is TGTGCCAGCAGCCAGGGGACAGGGGGAAACACCATATATTTT.

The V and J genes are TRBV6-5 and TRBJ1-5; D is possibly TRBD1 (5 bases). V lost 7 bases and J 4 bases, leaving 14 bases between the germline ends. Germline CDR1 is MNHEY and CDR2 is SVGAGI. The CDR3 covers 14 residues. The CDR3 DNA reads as TGTGCCAGCATAGGGCAGGGAAGTAATCAGCCCCAGCATTTT. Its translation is CASIGQGSNQPQHF.

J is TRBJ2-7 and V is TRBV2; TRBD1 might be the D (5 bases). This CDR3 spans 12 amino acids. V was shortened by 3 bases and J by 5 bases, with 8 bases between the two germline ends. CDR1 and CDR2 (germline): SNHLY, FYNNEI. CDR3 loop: CASSDGADEQYF. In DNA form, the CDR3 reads TGTGCCAGCAGTGATGGGGCGGACGAGCAGTACTTC.

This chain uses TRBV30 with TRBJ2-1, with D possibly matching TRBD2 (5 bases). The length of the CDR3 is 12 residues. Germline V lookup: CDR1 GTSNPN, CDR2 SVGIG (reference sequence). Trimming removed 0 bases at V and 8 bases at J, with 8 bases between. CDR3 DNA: TGTGCCTGGAGTGTAGTGGGAGATGAGCAGTTCTTC. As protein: CAWSVVGDEQFF.

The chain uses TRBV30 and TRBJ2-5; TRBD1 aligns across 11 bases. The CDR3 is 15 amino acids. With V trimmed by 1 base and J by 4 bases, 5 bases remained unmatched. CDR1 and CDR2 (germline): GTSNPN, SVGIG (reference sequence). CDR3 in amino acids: CAWSGDRGRPETQYF. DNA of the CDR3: TGTGCCTGGAGTGGGGACAGGGGGAGACCAGAGACCCAGTACTTC.

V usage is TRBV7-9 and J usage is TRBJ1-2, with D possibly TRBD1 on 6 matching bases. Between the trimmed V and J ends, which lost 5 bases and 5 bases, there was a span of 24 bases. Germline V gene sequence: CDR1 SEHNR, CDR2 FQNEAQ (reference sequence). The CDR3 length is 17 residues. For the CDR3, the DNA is TGTGCCAGCAGCCTCCGGGGGCAACCCCCCTCCTATTATGGCTACACCTTC. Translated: CASSLRGQPPSYYGYTF.

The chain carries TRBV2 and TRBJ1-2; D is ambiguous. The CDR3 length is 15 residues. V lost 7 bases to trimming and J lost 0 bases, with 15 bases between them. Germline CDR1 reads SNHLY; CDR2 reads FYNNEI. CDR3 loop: CASTSNRESNYGYTF. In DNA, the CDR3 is TGTGCCAGCACCTCGAACAGAGAGTCTAACTATGGCTACACCTTC.

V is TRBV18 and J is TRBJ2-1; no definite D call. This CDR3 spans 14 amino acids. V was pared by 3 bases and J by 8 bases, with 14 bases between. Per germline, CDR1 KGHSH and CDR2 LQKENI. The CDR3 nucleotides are TGTGCCAGCTCACCCGCCGCCGGTGGAGATGAGCAGTTCTTC. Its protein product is CASSPAAGGDEQFF.

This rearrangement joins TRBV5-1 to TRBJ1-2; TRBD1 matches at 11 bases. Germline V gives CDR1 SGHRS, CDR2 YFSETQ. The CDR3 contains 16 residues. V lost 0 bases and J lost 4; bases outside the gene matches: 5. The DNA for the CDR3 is TGCGCCAGCAGCTTGGGGCTGGGACAGGGGGTCTATGGCTACACCTTC. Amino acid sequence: CASSLGLGQGVYGYTF.

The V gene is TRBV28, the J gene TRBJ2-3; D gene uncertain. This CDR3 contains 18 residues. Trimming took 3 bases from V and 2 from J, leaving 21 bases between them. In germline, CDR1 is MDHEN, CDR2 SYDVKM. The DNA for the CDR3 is TGTGCCAGCAGTTTTAGTTATCGAGACCCTTTTTTCACAGATACGCAGTATTTT. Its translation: CASSFSYRDPFFTDTQYF.

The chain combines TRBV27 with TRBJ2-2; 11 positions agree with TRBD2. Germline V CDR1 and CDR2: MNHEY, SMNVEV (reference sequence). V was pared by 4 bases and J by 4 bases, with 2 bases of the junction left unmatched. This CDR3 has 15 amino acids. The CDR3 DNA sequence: TGTGCCAGCAGTTCTAGCGGGGGGCGCACCGGGGAGCTGTTTTTT. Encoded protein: CASSSSGGRTGELFF.

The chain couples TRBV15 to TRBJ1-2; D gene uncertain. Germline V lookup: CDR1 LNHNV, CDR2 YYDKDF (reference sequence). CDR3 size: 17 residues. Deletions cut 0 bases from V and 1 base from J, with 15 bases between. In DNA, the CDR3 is TGTGCCACCAGCAGAGATCCCGACAAATCCATTAACTATGGCTACACCTTC. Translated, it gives CATSRDPDKSINYGYTF.

The DNA for the CDR3 is TGTGCCAGCAGTTTAGCCGTGGGAAACACCATATATTTT. Protein product: CASSLAVGNTIYF. The chain employs TRBV6-2 or TRBV6-3 and TRBJ1-3; no definite D call. The germline V and J ends were trimmed by 4 bases and 4 bases, with 8 bases remaining between them. This CDR3 spans 13 amino acids. CDR1 MNHEY and CDR2 SVGEGT come from the germline V gene.

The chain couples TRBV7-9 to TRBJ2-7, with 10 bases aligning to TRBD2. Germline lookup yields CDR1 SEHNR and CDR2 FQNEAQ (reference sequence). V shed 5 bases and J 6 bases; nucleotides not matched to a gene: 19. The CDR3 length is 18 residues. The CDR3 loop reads CASSQKRGAGGPPLEQYF. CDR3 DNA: TGTGCCAGCAGCCAAAAAAGGGGAGCGGGAGGGCCCCCTCTCGAGCAGTACTTC. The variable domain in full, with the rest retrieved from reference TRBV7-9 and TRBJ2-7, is DTGVSQNPRHKITKRGQNVTFRCDPISEHNRLYWYRQTLGQGPEFLTYFQNEAQLEKSRLLSDRFSAERPKGSFSTLEIQRTEQGDSAMYLCASSQKRGAGGPPLEQYFGPGTRLTVT.

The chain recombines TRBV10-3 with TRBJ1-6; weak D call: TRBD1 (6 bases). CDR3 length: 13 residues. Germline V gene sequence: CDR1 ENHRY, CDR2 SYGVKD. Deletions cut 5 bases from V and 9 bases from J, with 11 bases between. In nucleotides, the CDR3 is TGTGCCATCAGTCGACAGGTGACTTCACCCCTCCACTTT. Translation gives CAISRQVTSPLHF.

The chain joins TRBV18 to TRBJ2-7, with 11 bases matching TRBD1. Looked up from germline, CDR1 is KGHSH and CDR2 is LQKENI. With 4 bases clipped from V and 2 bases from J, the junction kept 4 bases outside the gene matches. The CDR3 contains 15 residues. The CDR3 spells CASSLPGQGAYEQYF. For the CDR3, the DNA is TGTGCCAGCTCACTGCCGGGACAGGGGGCCTACGAGCAGTACTTC.